The T cell receptor (beta chain) under discussion was sequenced for a study of CD8 T cells in ankylosing spondylitis. Quantitative 5'-RACE was performed with molecular barcodes, and it yielded the TCR beta libraries. TCRdb recomputed calls from the 5' RACE reads with MiXCR, one row per CDR3 protein. The sample holds some 800,000 distinct CDR3 sequences; approximately 12% are singletons and the top ten take 0.51%. The CDR3 length is 14 residues. The germline CDR1 and CDR2 sequences are SGHTA and FQGNSA. Between the trimmed V and J ends, which lost 5 bases and 10 bases, there was a span of 19 bases. Findings and caveats of the study: There were earlier reports of some motif variants in reactive arthritis synovial fluid and blood. As for the disease-linked clones, they showed a CD8+ phenotype and occurred at relatively low frequencies in peripheral blood. Apparently characteristic of ankylosing spondylitis blood was a TCR beta motif (roughly eight highly homologous variants).

A note on this clonotype: Its matching antigen is unknown.

The TCR originated in a male donor with ankylosing spondylitis. The sequenced sample consisted of blood, either unsorted or a sorted T cell fraction (not recorded which). The chain carries TRBV7-2 and TRBJ2-3, with D possibly matching TRBD2 (6 bases). CDR3 amino acids: CASSPLKTSRAQYF. The DNA of the CDR3 is TGTGCCAGCAGCCCCTTAAAGACTAGTCGGGCGCAGTATTTT.